A selection of T cell receptor beta chains follows, all from one sample in a study of vaccination and CD4 T cells after COVID-19. TCRdb re-called the PCR reads through MiXCR, storing one row per CDR3 protein. The sample lists around 13,000 distinct CDR3 sequences, approximately 64% occurring once. These receptors lack a known antigen. Sequencing was performed on CD4+ T cells from blood, cultured in vitro, taken before SARS-CoV-2 vaccination. Receptor source: a human donor who had recovered from COVID-19. CDR3s include the opening cysteine and the closing phenylalanine or tryptophan. Fields, in order: D gene, V gene, clone size, CDR3 length, J gene, CDR3 protein, CDR3 DNA. The D gene is left open where the match is weak. Size is omitted from some rows. Given values are once, few, many or a class for expanded clones.

>-|TRBV2|few|13|TRBJ1-1
CASSEAGDTEAFF
TGTGCCAGCAGTGAAGCGGGGGACACTGAAGCTTTCTTT
>-|TRBV6-2/TRBV6-3|few|14|TRBJ2-2
CASKGGQNTGELFF
TGTGCCAGCAAAGGGGGGCAGAACACCGGGGAGCTGTTTTTT
>-|TRBV7-6|-|13|TRBJ2-5
CASSLKTQETQYF
TGTGCCAGCAGCTTAAAGACCCAAGAGACCCAGTACTTC
>TRBD2|TRBV2|once|16|TRBJ2-5
CASSAGTSGPQETQYF
TGTGCCAGCAGTGCCGGGACTAGCGGACCTCAAGAGACCCAGTACTTC
>-|TRBV20-1|-|11|TRBJ1-1
CSATENTEAFF
TGCAGTGCTACCGAGAACACTGAAGCTTTCTTT
>-|TRBV7-2|-|12|TRBJ2-7
CASSSSPYEQYF
TGTGCCAGCAGCTCCAGTCCCTACGAGCAGTACTTC
>-|TRBV7-8|once|13|TRBJ1-2
CASSLGVTDGYTF
TGTGCCAGCAGCTTAGGGGTCACGGATGGCTACACCTTC
>-|TRBV7-9|-|14|TRBJ2-7
CASSSRTDSHEQYF
TGTGCCAGCAGCTCTCGGACAGACTCCCACGAGCAGTACTTC
>-|TRBV7-2|-|19|TRBJ2-1
CASSPSGSLNLGGPDEQFF
TGTGCCAGCAGCCCTTCCGGGTCCCTAAACCTAGGGGGTCCGGATGAGCAGTTCTTC
>-|TRBV19|few|12|TRBJ1-2
CASSTYSYGYTF
TGTGCCAGTAGTACGTACAGCTATGGCTACACCTTC
>-|TRBV5-8|-|14|TRBJ2-3
CASSLVPSTDTQYF
TGTGCCAGCAGCCTGGTTCCAAGCACAGATACGCAGTATTTT
>-|TRBV20-1|few|15|TRBJ1-1
CSARDVRVDLTEAFF
TGCAGTGCTAGAGATGTCAGGGTGGATTTGACTGAAGCTTTCTTT
>-|TRBV15|large|13|TRBJ1-1
CATSRTVNTEAFF
TGTGCCACCAGCAGGACGGTGAACACTGAAGCTTTCTTT
>TRBD2|TRBV27|-|15|TRBJ2-1
CASSPWTSGRDEQFF
TGTGCCAGCAGTCCATGGACTAGCGGGAGGGATGAGCAGTTCTTC
>-|TRBV30|-|13|TRBJ1-6
CARTKTRNSPLHF
TGTGCCCGAACCAAGACGAGAAATTCACCCCTCCACTTT
>-|TRBV6-1|-|12|TRBJ1-1
CASSEVVNEAFF
TGTGCCAGCAGTGAAGTGGTTAACGAAGCTTTCTTT
>-|TRBV30|-|11|TRBJ1-1
CAWSPGIEAFF
TGTGCCTGGAGCCCGGGGATTGAAGCTTTCTTT
>-|TRBV10-3|-|15|TRBJ1-2
CAISESGLGDYGYTF
TGTGCCATCAGTGAGTCGGGATTGGGGGACTATGGCTACACCTTC
>-|TRBV5-4|-|15|TRBJ2-3
CASSLEPVTTDTQYF
TGTGCCAGCAGCTTGGAACCCGTAACCACAGATACGCAGTATTTT
>-|TRBV6-1|-|14|TRBJ1-1
CASRAVSRDTEAFF
TGTGCCAGCCGTGCAGTCTCGAGGGACACTGAAGCTTTCTTT
>TRBD1|TRBV7-9|-|16|TRBJ2-3
CASSLTRTGATDTQYF
TGTGCCAGCAGCTTAACTAGGACAGGGGCAACAGATACGCAGTATTTT
>TRBD1|TRBV6-1|-|15|TRBJ1-5
CASRGQGPSNQPQHF
TGTGCCAGCAGGGGACAGGGTCCAAGCAATCAGCCCCAGCATTTT
>-|TRBV11-2|-|15|TRBJ2-7
CASSANSGAAYEQYF
TGTGCCAGCAGCGCCAATTCAGGGGCCGCCTACGAGCAGTACTTC
>-|TRBV7-9|-|13|TRBJ2-6
CASQASGANVLTF
TGTGCCAGCCAGGCCTCTGGGGCCAACGTCCTGACTTTC
>-|TRBV6-5|-|16|TRBJ1-6
CASSSVVTPRNSPLHF
TGTGCCAGCAGTTCAGTCGTGACCCCTCGGAATTCACCCCTCCACTTT
>-|TRBV10-3|once|12|TRBJ2-2
CAVRENTGELFF
TGTGCCGTGAGGGAAAACACCGGGGAGCTGTTTTTT
>TRBD1|TRBV10-3|-|13|TRBJ2-7
CAIRPGQGYEQYF
TGTGCCATCAGACCGGGACAGGGTTACGAGCAGTACTTC
>TRBD2|TRBV6-1|-|13|TRBJ2-7
CASMPSGRNEQYF
TGTGCCAGCATGCCTAGCGGGAGGAACGAGCAGTACTTC
>-|TRBV7-9|-|15|TRBJ1-2
CASSPRAITLHGYTF
TGTGCCAGCAGCCCCAGGGCTATTACACTCCATGGCTACACCTTC
>-|TRBV6-2/TRBV6-3|-|18|TRBJ1-6
CASSPTGPGGSGRGPLHF
TGTGCCAGCAGTCCAACTGGACCGGGAGGCTCCGGTAGGGGACCCCTCCACTTT
>-|TRBV20-1|-|13|TRBJ1-5
CSAINYSNQPQHF
TGCAGTGCTATAAACTATAGCAATCAGCCCCAGCATTTT
>TRBD1|TRBV2|medium-sized|14|TRBJ1-1
CASRMGQLLTEAFF
TGTGCCAGCAGGATGGGACAGCTCCTCACTGAAGCTTTCTTT
>-|TRBV6-5|-|15|TRBJ1-5
CASSFGTDSNQPQHF
TGTGCCAGCAGTTTTGGGACGGACAGCAATCAGCCCCAGCATTTT
>-|TRBV12-3/TRBV12-4|-|16|TRBJ1-1
CASSPDLGRVNTEAFF
TGTGCCAGCAGCCCGGATCTTGGCAGGGTGAACACTGAAGCTTTCTTT
>TRBD2|TRBV6-1|once|17|TRBJ2-3
CASSNSFQGGRRDTQYF
TGTGCCAGCAGTAATAGTTTCCAGGGAGGGAGGCGGGATACGCAGTATTTT
>-|TRBV21-1|-|15|TRBJ2-4
CASSKEGGGRNIQYF
TGTGCCAGCAGCAAAGAGGGGGGGGGCAGAAACATTCAGTACTTC
>-|TRBV6-2/TRBV6-3|-|16|TRBJ2-1
CASTQSWGGLYNEQFF
TGTGCCAGCACCCAGTCGTGGGGGGGCCTTTACAATGAGCAGTTCTTC
>-|TRBV29-1|few|12|TRBJ2-5
CSVGGYGETQYF
TGCAGCGTTGGGGGATACGGGGAGACCCAGTACTTC
>-|TRBV6-1|-|13|TRBJ1-2
CASLSGEMDGYTF
TGTGCCAGCTTATCAGGGGAAATGGATGGCTACACCTTC
>-|TRBV11-1|-|14|TRBJ1-1
CASVQTRQNTEAFF
TGTGCCAGCGTTCAGACCCGGCAGAACACTGAAGCTTTCTTT
>-|TRBV7-9|-|13|TRBJ1-5
CASSLASGQPQHF
TGTGCCAGCAGCTTAGCGTCTGGACAGCCCCAGCATTTT
>-|TRBV20-1|once|14|TRBJ2-2
CSARVIPNTGELFF
TGCAGTGCTAGAGTAATCCCAAACACCGGGGAGCTGTTTTTT
>TRBD2|TRBV15|medium-sized|14|TRBJ2-1
CATRRESSYNEQFF
TGTGCCACCAGGCGGGAGAGCTCCTACAATGAGCAGTTCTTC
>-|TRBV27|-|13|TRBJ1-5
CASRSGGNQPQHF
TGTGCCAGCAGATCAGGGGGCAATCAGCCCCAGCATTTT
>-|TRBV19|few|13|TRBJ1-1
CASSNQGGTEAFF
TGTGCCAGTAGTAACCAGGGCGGCACTGAAGCTTTCTTT
>-|TRBV7-9|-|13|TRBJ1-1
CASSLAIPGGAFF
TGTGCCAGCAGCTTAGCCATACCTGGTGGAGCTTTCTTT
>-|TRBV6-7|-|16|TRBJ2-6
CASSGGALSGANVLTF
TGTGCCAGCAGCGGCGGGGCCCTCTCTGGGGCCAACGTCCTGACTTTC
>TRBD2|TRBV20-1|-|15|TRBJ2-1
CSASGLAGGSGEQFF
TGCAGTGCATCGGGACTAGCGGGAGGGTCAGGTGAGCAGTTCTTC
>TRBD1|TRBV28|-|15|TRBJ1-2
CASRIGPGTGHGYTF
TGTGCCAGCAGAATAGGCCCCGGGACAGGGCATGGCTACACCTTC
>-|TRBV7-9|-|8|TRBJ1-1
CASFEAFF
TGTGCCAGCTTTGAAGCTTTCTTT
>-|TRBV19|-|15|TRBJ2-2
CASSSPGHPRGELFF
TGTGCCAGTAGTAGCCCCGGACACCCCAGGGGGGAGCTGTTTTTT
>-|TRBV7-9|few|11|TRBJ2-3
CASSFADTQYF
TGTGCCAGCAGCTTCGCGGATACGCAGTATTTT